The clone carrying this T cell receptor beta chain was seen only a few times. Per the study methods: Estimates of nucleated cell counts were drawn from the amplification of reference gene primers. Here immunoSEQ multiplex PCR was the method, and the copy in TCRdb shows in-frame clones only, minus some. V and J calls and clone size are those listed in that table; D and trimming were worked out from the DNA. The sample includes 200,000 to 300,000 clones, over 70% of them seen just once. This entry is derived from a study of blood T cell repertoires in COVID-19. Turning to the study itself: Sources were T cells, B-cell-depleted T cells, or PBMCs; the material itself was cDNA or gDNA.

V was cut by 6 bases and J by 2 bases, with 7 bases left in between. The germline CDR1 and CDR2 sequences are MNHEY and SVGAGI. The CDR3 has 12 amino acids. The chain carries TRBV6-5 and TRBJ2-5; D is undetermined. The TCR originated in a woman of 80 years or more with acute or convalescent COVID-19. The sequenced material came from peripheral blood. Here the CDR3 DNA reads TGTGCCAGCAGATACCGTCAAGAGACCCAGTACTTC. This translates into CASRYRQETQYF.